The clone carrying this T cell receptor beta chain appeared a single time. The primer mix had 60 Vbeta and 13 Jbeta primers. TCRdb keeps only in-frame clones here, not all; method: immunoSEQ multiplex PCR. The data show some 200,000 clones, approximately 84% seen once. From germline, CDR1 is SGHNT and CDR2 YYREEE (reference sequence). V shed 0 bases and J shed 6 bases, with 15 bases lying between them. The CDR3 is made up of 16 amino acids. The source of the sample is a study of cytomegalovirus exposure and HLA in healthy donors. Samples came from healthy bone marrow donors. Sequencing used PBMCs. This chain uses TRBV5-4 with TRBJ2-2, with a possible D match to TRBD1 (8 bases). This TCR derives from a woman aged 45-59 years in good health and CMV-seropositive. The CDR3 region has the DNA TGTGCCAGCAGCTTGGGGACAGGGAGGGGGGCCGGGGAGCTGTTTTTT. Protein sequence: CASSLGTGRGAGELFF.